The TCR beta chain under discussion was sequenced for a study of T cells after posttransplantation cyclophosphamide. Overall study results and limits: Recipient CMV seropositivity and CMV reactivation strongly tracked TRB clonality. Donor CD8+ memory clones often dominated recipient blood repertoires at later times. Blood and skin or GI T cell repertoires showed limited TRB overlap.

Using immunoSEQ multiplex PCR, the repertoire was profiled, and TCRdb retains in-frame clones only, with some absent. The table records more than 30,000 clones, under 95% of them present only once. The naive gate required viable CD3+CD4+ or CD3+CD8+ cells with CCR7+CD45RA+CD45RO-CD95-CD27+CD28+ phenotype. The V gene lost 3 bases and the J gene lost 7 bases, with 13 bases spanning the gap. The germline V gene encodes CDR1 SQVTM and CDR2 ANQGSEA. The CDR3 runs to 13 residues. Comment on this clone: What it binds is not known.

This rearrangement joins TRBV29-1 to TRBJ2-1; no clear D. The receptor was derived from a woman aged 60-75 years in good health, CMV-negative, and a related stem cell transplant donor. Sample: naive CD4+ T cells sorted from PBMCs. CDR3 nucleotide sequence: TGCAGCGTTGAGCCAGGCCAGACGAATGAGCAGTTCTTC. Translation gives CSVEPGQTNEQFF.